These T cell receptor beta chains were read from a single sample in a study of metastatic and nonmetastatic thyroid tumors. TCRdb re-clonotyped the PCR reads via MiXCR. The sample lists some 31,000 clones, around a sixth occurring once. The sequenced sample consisted of blood. These receptors all stem from a female donor with papillary thyroid cancer or a benign thyroid nodule (not recorded which). Some clones in this sample may be carry-over from other donors' samples. Each CDR3 is given with its conserved first and last residue. A D gene is named only where the DNA matches it firmly. A row's size may be missing; if present it is once, few, many or a size class.

V gene	clone size	D gene	J gene	CDR3 protein	CDR3 DNA
TRBV6-5	many	TRBD1	TRBJ1-2	CASSYSRDSLYGYTF	TGTGCCAGCAGTTACTCCCGGGACAGCCTCTATGGCTACACCTTC
TRBV10-3	many	NA	TRBJ1-1	CAISRQENTEAFF	TGTGCCATCAGTAGACAGGAGAACACTGAAGCTTTCTTT
TRBV7-9	NA	NA	TRBJ1-4	CASSFRAGEGEKLFF	TGTGCCAGCAGCTTTCGGGCAGGGGAAGGTGAAAAACTGTTTTTT
TRBV12-3/TRBV12-4	few	NA	TRBJ1-1	CASSLRMTGSTEALF	TGTGCCAGCAGCCTTCGGATGACGGGGAGCACTGAAGCTCTCTTT
TRBV6-5	many	TRBD2	TRBJ2-7	CASSYSLTGTSGSPAQYF	TGTGCCAGCAGTTACTCGCTGACCGGGACTAGCGGGAGCCCGGCGCAGTACTTC
TRBV28	few	NA	TRBJ2-2	CASLSGGNTGELFF	TGTGCCAGTCTTTCCGGGGGGAACACCGGGGAGCTGTTTTTT
TRBV12-3/TRBV12-4	many	TRBD1	TRBJ1-1	CASRWGTGTMNTEAFF	TGTGCCAGCAGGTGGGGGACAGGGACTATGAACACTGAAGCTTTCTTT
TRBV4-1	many	TRBD1	TRBJ1-6	CASSPRGPGSYNSPLHF	TGCGCCAGCAGCCCAAGGGGGCCGGGCTCCTATAATTCACCCCTCCACTTT
TRBV12-5	many	NA	TRBJ1-1	CASGLVADDRREAFF	TGTGCTAGTGGTTTGGTGGCAGATGACAGACGAGAAGCTTTCTTT
TRBV30	many	TRBD2	TRBJ2-7	CAWRIAGMGYEQYF	TGTGCCTGGAGAATAGCGGGAATGGGGTACGAGCAGTACTTC
TRBV2	many	TRBD1	TRBJ1-2	CASSDNRGVYGYTF	TGTGCCAGCAGTGACAACAGGGGAGTCTATGGCTACACCTTC
TRBV5-1	NA	TRBD2	TRBJ2-7	CASSLCGLAGADEQYF	TGCGCCAGCAGCCTCTGTGGACTAGCGGGAGCTGACGAGCAGTACTTC
TRBV4-3	NA	NA	TRBJ1-1	CASSHKMTGNTEAFF	TGCGCCAGCAGCCACAAAATGACAGGGAACACTGAAGCTTTCTTT
TRBV6-5	many	TRBD2	TRBJ2-3	CASSYGVREGQDTQYF	TGTGCCAGCAGTTACGGGGTGCGGGAGGGCCAGGATACGCAGTATTTT
TRBV11-2	many	NA	TRBJ1-4	CASSPGGAHNEKLFF	TGTGCCAGCAGCCCCGGCGGGGCCCATAATGAAAAACTGTTTTTT
TRBV12-3/TRBV12-4	many	NA	TRBJ2-6	CASSLADLGANVLTF	TGTGCCAGCAGTTTAGCGGATTTAGGGGCCAACGTCCTGACTTTC
TRBV4-2	many	NA	TRBJ2-1	CASSQEDRAVSYNEQFF	TGTGCCAGCAGCCAAGAGGATAGGGCGGTCTCCTACAATGAGCAGTTCTTC
TRBV5-8	many	NA	TRBJ2-1	CASSLAASSYNEQFF	TGTGCCAGCAGCTTAGCGGCCAGCTCCTACAATGAGCAGTTCTTC
TRBV20-1	many	NA	TRBJ1-2	CSARGGPQHYGYTF	TGCAGTGCTAGAGGGGGACCCCAGCACTATGGCTACACCTTC
TRBV5-1	many	TRBD2	TRBJ2-7	CASSRTSGSYEQYF	TGCGCCAGCAGTAGGACTAGCGGGAGTTACGAGCAGTACTTC
TRBV6-1	many	NA	TRBJ1-1	CASSQSINTEAFF	TGTGCCAGCTCCCAAAGTATTAACACTGAAGCTTTCTTT